This TCR beta chain was sequenced during a study of PD-L1 blockade in urothelial cancer. Method: immunoSEQ multiplex PCR; TCRdb's copy keeps in-frame clones and lacks some. The repertoire holds around 49,000 clones, with around 89% as singletons. Time point in this sample: peripheral blood 6 weeks after treatment start. Germline V gives CDR1 LNHDA, CDR2 SQIVND (reference sequence). The trim removed 5 bases at V and 6 bases at J, leaving 9 bases unmatched. This CDR3 region has 15 residues. The sequences come from PBMCs, collected around atezolizumab (anti-PD-L1) treatment. The chain links TRBV19 to TRBJ2-1, with 8 bases aligning to TRBD2. The receptor was isolated from a man in his sixties with urothelial cancer. The chain's CDR3 is CASSRETSVSNEQFF. CDR3 sequence (DNA): TGTGCCAGTAGTCGGGAGACTAGCGTCTCCAATGAGCAGTTCTTC.